The 21 T cell receptor beta chains given below trace back to one sample, sequenced in a study of graft-versus-host responses after intestinal transplantation (dated by TCRdb to 2020 to 2023). For these receptors, no antigen is known. Read against the paper, the sample's time point label means: cells obtained before transplantation from donor or recipient. The method was the immunoSEQ multiplex PCR assay. The table was pulled from immuneACCESS by TCRdb, which kept in-frame rearrangements only. Such tables lose some clones; where checked, under half of the loss comes from unresolved V genes, and the rest has no known cause. This sample comprises tens of thousands of clones, about 93% of them detected only once. Approximately 0.5% of the sample goes to the ten largest clones. Here the sequenced sample was unstimulated CD8+ T cells sorted from spleen or lymph node cells, taken before intestinal transplant. The receptors derive from a human donor who received an intestinal transplant.

This chain uses TRBV6-1 with TRBJ1-2; 8 bases are a match to TRBD1. The CDR3 is 20 residues long. The V gene end was trimmed by 0 bases and the J gene end by 4 bases; junction bases not matched to a gene: 19. The germline V gene encodes CDR1 MNHNS and CDR2 SASEGT. The CDR3 here is CASSEATPGGGSLLPYGYTF. DNA for the CDR3: TGTGCCAGCAGTGAAGCGACCCCAGGGGGCGGCTCGCTCTTACCCTATGGCTACACCTTC.

The chain couples TRBV19 to TRBJ1-2, with 7 bases aligning to TRBD1. Trimming took 5 bases from V and 0 from J; bases not matched to a gene: 3. CDR1 and CDR2 from the germline V gene are LNHDA and SQIVND (reference sequence). CDR3 size: 14 residues. CDR3 residues: CASSPGQSNYGYTF. In nucleotides, the CDR3 is TGTGCCAGTAGTCCGGGACAGTCTAACTATGGCTACACCTTC.

The genes are TRBV10-3 and TRBJ2-5; weak D call: TRBD1 (6 bases). Near its end, the DNA agrees better with TRBJ2-7, so the J call may be wrong. This CDR3 is built from 14 residues. Germline V gives CDR1 ENHRY, CDR2 SYGVKD. The chain's CDR3 is CAISGKDSLYEQYF. The CDR3 bases are TGTGCCATCAGTGGTAAGGACAGCCTCTACGAGCAGTACTTC.

The chain joins TRBV4-2 to TRBJ2-7; perhaps TRBD2 as D (7 bases). This CDR3 spans 14 amino acids. CDR1 is LGHNA and CDR2 is YNFKEQ in the germline V gene. V lost 3 bases to trimming and J lost 5 bases, with 14 bases between them. The CDR3 is CASSQTGLGHEQYF. The CDR3 DNA reads TGTGCCAGCAGCCAGACAGGACTAGGCCACGAGCAGTACTTC.

As for this clone: Relative to the germline gene, one junction end is altered; a read error may explain this. This chain connects TRBV27 to TRBJ2-1, with TRBD2 identical over 8 bases. Per germline, CDR1 MNHEY and CDR2 SMNVEV (reference sequence). The CDR3 contains 14 residues. CDR3 sequence: CASSFGLASNEQLF. The CDR3 DNA reads TGTGCCAGCAGTTTCGGACTAGCCTCCAATGAGCAGCTCTTC.

The genes are TRBV5-1 and TRBJ2-1, with TRBD2 matching 12 bases. Per the germline V gene, CDR1 is SGHRS and CDR2 is YFSETQ. Losses at the gene ends were 4 bases for V and 4 bases for J; bases not matched to a gene: 3. The CDR3 loop spans 15 amino acids. CDR3 sequence: CASSPGLAGYNEQFF. The CDR3 nucleotides are TGCGCCAGCAGCCCAGGACTAGCGGGATACAATGAGCAGTTCTTC.

This clone is a singleton in its sample. The V and J genes are TRBV19 and TRBJ2-5; tentative D call: TRBD1 (5 bases). The CDR3 has 13 residues. Trimming removed 3 bases at V and 5 bases at J, with 10 bases between. Germline V CDR1 and CDR2: LNHDA, SQIVND (reference sequence). The CDR3, as DNA: TGTGCCAGTAGTATGATTGCAGGGGAGACCCAGTACTTC. It specifies CASSMIAGETQYF.

The rearrangement uses TRBV27 and TRBJ1-5, with 10 bases matching TRBD1. Germline V lookup: CDR1 MNHEY, CDR2 SMNVEV (reference sequence). Germline trimming cut 6 bases from V and 3 bases from J; bases unmatched to any gene: 5. The CDR3 is made up of 15 amino acids. Here the CDR3 DNA reads TGTGCCAGCAGCTGGACAGGGGGGAACAATCAGCCCCAGCATTTT. It translates to CASSWTGGNNQPQHF.

The chain employs TRBV6-5 and TRBJ1-1, with 9 bases lining up with TRBD1. Trimming took 5 bases from V and 5 from J; bases not matched to a gene: 6. The length of the CDR3 is 14 residues. Germline-derived CDR1 and CDR2 are MNHEY and SVGAGI. The CDR3 DNA sequence: TGTGCCAGCAGTCTCCGGACAGGGGTAACTGAAGCTTTCTTT. It codes for CASSLRTGVTEAFF.

The chain couples TRBV27 to TRBJ2-2; D possibly corresponds to TRBD2 (5 bases). Deletions cut 2 bases from V and 0 bases from J, with 22 bases between. The CDR3 extends over 20 amino acids. The germline V gene encodes CDR1 MNHEY and CDR2 SMNVEV (reference sequence). CDR3 residues: CASSLGSWTGGLTNTGELFF. CDR3 bases: TGTGCCAGCAGTTTAGGTTCATGGACTGGAGGACTGACGAACACCGGGGAGCTGTTTTTT.

The rearrangement joins TRBV5-1 to TRBJ2-1; 7 bases are a match to TRBD1. The CDR3 has 16 residues. The germline V gene has CDR1 SGHRS and CDR2 YFSETQ. Trimming at V came to 5 bases and at J to 0 bases, leaving 8 bases not matched to a gene. The CDR3 protein is CASSDATGSSYNEQFF. The CDR3 coding sequence is TGCGCCAGCAGTGATGCGACAGGGAGCTCCTACAATGAGCAGTTCTTC. The variable domain in full, with the rest retrieved from reference TRBV5-1 and TRBJ2-1, is KAGVTQTPRYLIKTRGQQVTLSCSPISGHRSVSWYQQTPGQGLQFLFEYFSETQRNKGNFPGRFSGRQFSNSRSEMNVSTLELGDSALYLCASSDATGSSYNEQFFGPGTRLTVL.

The rearrangement links TRBV30 to TRBJ2-5, with a weak D call TRBD2 (6 bases). Trimming cost V 0 bases and J 1 base, with 12 bases left between them. The CDR3 has 15 residues. Germline-derived CDR1 and CDR2 are GTSNPN and SVGIG (reference sequence). The CDR3 loop reads CAWSVIVTSQETQYF. CDR3 DNA sequence: TGTGCCTGGAGTGTAATTGTGACTAGCCAAGAGACCCAGTACTTC.

The V and J genes are TRBV4-2 and TRBJ1-3; D is unresolved. The germline V gene encodes CDR1 LGHNA and CDR2 YNFKEQ. The CDR3 is made up of 15 amino acids. The ends were cut back, 0 bases at V and 0 bases at J, with 6 bases in the middle. CDR3 region: CASSQDASSGNTIYF. The CDR3 region has the DNA TGTGCCAGCAGCCAAGACGCCAGCTCTGGAAACACCATATATTTT.

The chain's CDR3 is CASSELSRLAGINEQFF. The CDR3 nucleotides are TGTGCCAGCAGTGAATTGTCCCGGCTAGCGGGGATCAATGAGCAGTTCTTC. This chain connects TRBV6-1 to TRBJ2-1, with TRBD2 matching 9 bases. V trimming: 2 bases; J trimming: 6 bases; junction bases outside the gene matches: 11. Germline CDR1 is MNHNS and CDR2 is SASEGT. The CDR3 spans 17 residues.

V is TRBV28 and J is TRBJ2-7, with 8 positions matching TRBD2. V was clipped by 5 bases and J by 5 bases; unmatched bases: 8. Germline CDR1 is MDHEN and CDR2 is SYDVKM. CDR3 length equals 14 residues. CDR3 in amino acids: CASSPWRGAHEQYF. The CDR3, as DNA: TGTGCCAGCAGTCCATGGCGGGGGGCCCACGAGCAGTACTTC.

The chain recombines TRBV27 with TRBJ1-5, with a possible D match to TRBD1 (5 bases). The CDR3 extends over 13 amino acids. Germline lookup yields CDR1 MNHEY and CDR2 SMNVEV (reference sequence). Trimming removed 2 bases at V and 6 bases at J, with 8 bases between. The DNA for the CDR3 is TGTGCCAGCAGTTTAGGTCAGGGTCAGCCCCAGCATTTT. Its protein product is CASSLGQGQPQHF.

The V and J genes are TRBV19 and TRBJ1-5, with 7 bases identical to TRBD1. The CDR3 runs 15 residues. Germline V gene lookup returns CDR1 LNHDA and CDR2 SQIVND (reference sequence). Germline trimming cut 0 bases from V and 3 bases from J; bases unmatched to any gene: 2. CDR3 region: CASSIEGTVNQPQHF. The CDR3 DNA follows: TGTGCCAGTAGTATAGAAGGGACAGTCAATCAGCCCCAGCATTTT.

The CDR3 reads CASSSSQGVGNTIYF. The CDR3, as DNA: TGTGCCAGCAGTTCTTCACAGGGGGTCGGAAACACCATATATTTT. This chain joins TRBV6-5 and TRBJ1-3; TRBD1 aligns across 8 bases. This CDR3 is built from 15 residues. Germline assignment: CDR1 MNHEY and CDR2 SVGAGI. V dropped 4 bases and J dropped 4; count of bases not matched to a gene: 6.

This clone was recorded once. The chain is built from TRBV5-4 and TRBJ2-3; 9 bases match TRBD1. V was clipped by 5 bases and J by 5 bases; unmatched bases: 9. CDR1 SGHNT and CDR2 YYREEE come from the germline V gene (reference sequence). The CDR3 is made up of 15 amino acids. The CDR3 nucleotides are TGTGCCAGCAGGCTTACAGGGGGCGGTAAAGATACGCAGTATTTT. This translates into CASRLTGGGKDTQYF. Using reference TRBV5-4 and TRBJ2-3 for the parts outside the CDR3, the full variable domain is ETGVTQSPTHLIKTRGQQVTLRCSSQSGHNTVSWYQQALGQGPQFIFQYYREEENGRGNFPPRFSGLQFPNYSSELNVNALELDDSALYLCASRLTGGGKDTQYFGPGTRLTVL.

The genes are TRBV7-9 and TRBJ2-5, with 9 nucleotides matching TRBD2. Losses at the gene ends were 3 bases for V and 2 bases for J; bases not matched to a gene: 7. The CDR3 is 16 residues long. The germline V gene has CDR1 SEHNR and CDR2 FQNEAQ (reference sequence). In DNA, the CDR3 is TGTGCCAGCAGCTTTACCGCGGGGGGGCCGCAAGAGACCCAGTACTTC. This translates into CASSFTAGGPQETQYF.

The rearrangement joins TRBV14 to TRBJ1-4; 7 bases are shared with TRBD1. The germline V gene has CDR1 SGHDN and CDR2 FVKESK. CDR3 size: 15 residues. The ends lost 4 bases at V and 4 bases at J; junction bases unmatched: 6. The CDR3 region has the DNA TGTGCCAGCAGCCCTAGGACAGGCTATAATGAAAAACTGTTTTTT. Protein product: CASSPRTGYNEKLFF.